Listed below are T cell receptor beta chains from one sample, sequenced in a study of blood T cell repertoires in COVID-19. Clones were sequenced by immunoSEQ multiplex PCR, and TCRdb holds only the in-frame ones, with some missing. The sample holds around 130,000 clones, roughly 90% seen once. The source material was PBMCs or T cells enriched from blood (not recorded which). These receptors originate from a woman aged 50 to 65 who had recovered from COVID-19. The CDR3 runs from the conserved cysteine through the conserved F or W. Some rows have no size entry. The others give once, few or many, or a class for an expanded clone.

v_call	clone_size	j_call	cdr3_aa
TRBV19	-	TRBJ2-1	CASSPRASGGYNEQFF
TRBV6-2/TRBV6-3	-	TRBJ2-5	CASSPRLTQSQETQYF
TRBV3-1/TRBV3-2	-	TRBJ2-5	CASSQQGTQYF
TRBV9	few	TRBJ1-3	CASSFSGQSGNTIYF
TRBV7-9	-	TRBJ1-2	CASRLSGTGAFYGYTF
TRBV4-1	-	TRBJ2-7	CASSQDSEQYF
TRBV7-9	-	TRBJ2-6	CASSARTGSSSGANVLTF
TRBV6-5	once	TRBJ1-1	CASSYSTGTEAFF
TRBV2	-	TRBJ1-1	CASSANRNTEAFF
TRBV5-6	-	TRBJ1-2	CASSFDRDSGYTF
TRBV28	few	TRBJ2-7	CASSLPSRGLGYEQYF
TRBV10-3	-	TRBJ1-2	CAITWDRVYGYTF
TRBV18	once	TRBJ1-2	CASSPPSEGNYGYTF
TRBV12-5	-	TRBJ1-2	CASGWSGQSNIYGYTF
TRBV11-2	-	TRBJ1-2	CASSWDRADYGYTF
TRBV11-2	-	TRBJ2-5	CASSLTGQRQETQYF
TRBV6-5	-	TRBJ2-3	CASSFNHLAGLFTQYF
TRBV7-2	-	TRBJ1-2	CASSYEGGGYGYTF
TRBV7-9	-	TRBJ2-1	CASSLGLAGINEQFF
TRBV19	-	TRBJ1-3	CASSIMGLNSGNTIYF
TRBV5-1	-	TRBJ1-5	CASSLETGRDQPQHF
TRBV25-1	-	TRBJ1-4	CASSVLYTGTEDEKLFF
TRBV3-1/TRBV3-2	-	TRBJ1-4	CASSGGDRGTTNEKLFF
TRBV5-1	-	TRBJ2-1	CASSLEFASYNEQFF
TRBV9	-	TRBJ1-6	CASSVSTSSYNSPLHF
TRBV7-9	-	TRBJ2-3	CASSLATSGALPDTQYF
TRBV27	few	TRBJ2-7	CASSLKGAYEQYF
TRBV6-6	-	TRBJ2-3	CASSRGQGSTDTQYF
TRBV5-4	-	TRBJ2-3	CASSLVLRGGRADTQYF
TRBV3-1/TRBV3-2	-	TRBJ2-1	CASTPGGTQNEQFF
TRBV6-2/TRBV6-3	-	TRBJ1-1	CASSDWAGNTEAFF
TRBV3-1/TRBV3-2	-	TRBJ1-2	CASSQEFSGGYGYTF
TRBV5-1	many	TRBJ1-2	CASSLSSGANYGYTF
TRBV2	-	TRBJ2-5	CASKTGAGGTQYF
TRBV29-1	-	TRBJ1-2	CSVRGTGDYGYTF
TRBV27	-	TRBJ2-2	CASSLNRDRVFTGELFF
TRBV9	-	TRBJ1-3	CASSVGQGTAGNTIYF
TRBV19	few	TRBJ2-7	CASSPGQATREQYF
TRBV19	-	TRBJ1-2	CASSGLKRANYGYTF
TRBV15	-	TRBJ2-1	CATRPGLARGEQFF
TRBV3-1/TRBV3-2	-	TRBJ2-3	CASSQRRGTSDTQYF
TRBV19	-	TRBJ2-2	CASSFRVSGELFF
TRBV7-7	-	TRBJ2-5	CASSLDRQGARETQYF
TRBV6-5	once	TRBJ2-7	CASSYSRTDTGEQYF
TRBV19	once	TRBJ1-2	CASSPLPAGSYGYTF
TRBV27	few	TRBJ1-1	CASRRNTEAFF
TRBV7-3	-	TRBJ1-5	CASSDTGDRGQPQHF
TRBV15	once	TRBJ1-5	CATSPLGDRDLHQPQHF
TRBV6-5	-	TRBJ1-6	CASTRDRGSPLHF
TRBV6-5	-	TRBJ2-7	CASSYSKMGQGGEQYF
TRBV5-6	many	TRBJ2-7	CASSLVQGPYEQYF
TRBV7-2	-	TRBJ2-7	CASSLVAGAMGYEQYF
TRBV11-3	-	TRBJ2-7	CASSFSGTGAYEQYF
TRBV19	-	TRBJ2-7	CASSFTDSYYEQYF